This T cell receptor beta chain is from a study of cytomegalovirus exposure and HLA in healthy donors. General study points: Altogether, more than 150 TCR beta chains were recorded as cytomegalovirus-associated. Reported performance of the classifier showed diagnosis of cytomegalovirus status with high specificity and sensitivity.

Regarding this clone: No antigen is known for it.

The protocol was immunoSEQ multiplex PCR, while the TCRdb copy is restricted to in-frame clones and leaves out a portion. The table records about 160,000 clones, 86% of them present only once. Specimen: PBMCs. The TCR originated in a woman younger than 30 in good health and CMV-seronegative.

Written as DNA, the CDR3 is TGTGCCTGGAGTAGGGGGCGAGGAAACACCATATATTTT. It encodes CAWSRGRGNTIYF. This chain links TRBV30 with TRBJ1-3; 7 bases agree with TRBD1. This CDR3 spans 13 amino acids. Germline V CDR1 and CDR2: GTSNPN, SVGIG (reference sequence). V shed 2 bases and J 4 bases; nucleotides not matched to a gene: 2.